Sequencing of this T cell receptor beta chain was carried out in a study of T cell responses to AZD1222 COVID-19 vaccine. To note about this clone: Its antigen is unknown.

Whole-study results and caveats: With two AZD1222 doses given, Spike-specific TCR breadth and depth both rose. Of the AZD1222 recipients, only 5 or 6 were seropositive at baseline.

The CDR3 runs to 12 residues. Germline V gene data show CDR1 as SGHRS and CDR2 as YFSETQ. The V and J ends lost 5 bases and 1 base respectively, with 7 bases between them. The data were produced by immunoSEQ multiplex PCR, yet TCRdb's version contains in-frame clones alone and is incomplete. The table has 110,000 or so clones, approximately 86% seen once. This sequence joins TRBV5-1 and TRBJ2-7; D is ambiguous. The specimen was peripheral blood, collected 28 days after the second AZD1222 dose. This receptor was taken from an adult who received the AZD1222 COVID-19 vaccine. CDR3 in amino acids: CASRVPSYEQYF. The CDR3 DNA sequence: TGCGCCAGCAGGGTACCATCCTACGAGCAGTACTTC.